This T cell receptor (beta chain) was found in a study of technical replicates of blood from a handful of donors (dated 2017 in TCRdb). The CDR3 spans 15 residues, from the cysteine through the phenylalanine. Kept here is only the CDR3 DNA, which spans 45 bases and is read in frame from base 1. The junction shows trimming of 4 bases on V and 2 bases on J, and the gene matches do not reach 8 bases of it. The germline V gene supplies CDR1 SGHRS and CDR2 YFSETQ. The library was obtained by the immunoSEQ multiplex PCR assay. Drawn from immuneACCESS, this table holds only the in-frame rearrangements with V and J called that TCRdb kept. Clones are partly lost; checked studies trace under half to an unresolved V gene and leave the rest unexplained. In this sample the table shows tens of thousands of clones, over 75% of which occur a single time. Of the sample, 4.6% falls within the top ten clones. Concerning this clone: The specificity of this receptor is unknown. No much larger clone is present one base from it, and per-base qualities are unavailable.

The sequence was collected from a human donor in good health. Some clones in this sample may be carry-over from other donors' samples. Sample: PBMCs. The chain was built from TRBV5-1 and TRBJ2-7, with 8 bases matching TRBD2. The sequence in DNA is TGCGCCAGCAGCCAAATAGCGGGATCCCCCTACGAGCAGTACTTC. Translation gives CASSQIAGSPYEQYF.